This T cell receptor beta chain was observed in a study of T cells in tumors after PD-1 blockade. Generated by immunoSEQ multiplex PCR, the TCRdb table keeps only in-frame clones and is missing some. The sample lists 2,500 or so clones; about two thirds were seen once. The V and J ends lost 0 bases and 2 bases, in that order; junction bases with no gene match: 0. The CDR3 covers 14 residues. Germline CDR1 reads MNHEY; CDR2 reads SVGAGI. V gene TRBV6-5 combines with J gene TRBJ1-2; TRBD1 aligns across 7 bases. The sequence was obtained from a human donor with basal cell carcinoma. The material sequenced was tumor tissue, taken after anti-PD-1 treatment. CDR3 bases: TGTGCCAGCAGTTACTCGACAGGGAACTATGGCTACACCTTC. Its translation: CASSYSTGNYGYTF.